The rows below give T cell receptor beta chains drawn from one sample of a study of blood T cell repertoires in COVID-19. Repertoires were generated with immunoSEQ multiplex PCR, while TCRdb's copy carries only in-frame clones and drops some. The sample lists some 110,000 clones; 80% to 85% were seen once. The specimen sequenced was peripheral blood. The receptor set was obtained from a man older than 75 with acute or convalescent COVID-19. The CDR3 runs from the conserved cysteine through the conserved F or W. Each record gives: CDR3 DNA, CDR3 protein, J gene, V gene, CDR3 length, clone size, D gene. D genes are given only for firm matches. Clone size appears in some rows only: once, few, many, or a class for an expanded clone.

TGTGCCAGCAGTACCCCCTGGACAGGGGGTAGTCAGCCCCAGCATTTT CASSTPWTGGSQPQHF TRBJ1-5 TRBV28 16 once TRBD1
TGCAGTGCTAGTCCGGCGGCCTACTCCTACGAGCAGTACTTC CSASPAAYSYEQYF TRBJ2-7 TRBV20-1 14 NA NA
TGTGCCAGCAGTCGGAGCGGACAGTATAATTCACCCCTCCACTTT CASSRSGQYNSPLHF TRBJ1-6 TRBV27 15 NA NA
TGTGCCAGCAGTTCGGGTTTGAGTCAAGCTTTCTTT CASSSGLSQAFF TRBJ1-1 TRBV6-5 12 NA NA
TGTGCCAGCAGTCGAGACAGGGGGATGGTGGATACGCAGTATTTT CASSRDRGMVDTQYF TRBJ2-3 TRBV7-9 15 NA TRBD1
TGTGCCAGTAGTATATATTGGGGAAGGACTAGCGGCCTTCCGAAAGAGACCCAGTACTTC CASSIYWGRTSGLPKETQYF TRBJ2-5 TRBV19 20 once TRBD2
TGTGCCAGCAGTTACTCGGGACTAACTAATGAAAAACTGTTTTTT CASSYSGLTNEKLFF TRBJ1-4 TRBV6-5 15 few NA
TGTGCCAGCTCACCACCCGGGACAGGTGACAATGAGCAGTTCTTC CASSPPGTGDNEQFF TRBJ2-1 TRBV18 15 NA TRBD1
TGCGCCAGCAGCTTACAGGGGAATCAGCCCCAGCATTTT CASSLQGNQPQHF TRBJ1-5 TRBV5-1 13 few TRBD1
TGTGCCAGCAGCTCCAAACTAGCGGGAGTTATGGATGAGCAGTTCTTC CASSSKLAGVMDEQFF TRBJ2-1 TRBV5-4 16 NA TRBD2
TGTGCCTCAGAGGGGGGGGAGGGACTGGCCACTGAAGCTTTCTTT CASEGGEGLATEAFF TRBJ1-1 TRBV10-3 15 NA NA
TGCGCCAGTAACCCCGGGACAGCGGGTTACTATGGCTACACCTTC CASNPGTAGYYGYTF TRBJ1-2 TRBV5-1 15 NA TRBD1
TGTGCCTGGAGCCCTGGACAGACTGGAAACACCATATATTTT CAWSPGQTGNTIYF TRBJ1-3 TRBV30 14 NA NA
TGTGCCAGCAGGACAGCTATGAACACCGGGGAGCTGTTTTTT CASRTAMNTGELFF TRBJ2-2 TRBV6-4 14 NA NA
TGTGCCAGCAGTTTATCAACAGGGAATTCACCCCTCCACTTT CASSLSTGNSPLHF TRBJ1-6 TRBV28 14 NA NA
TGCGCCAGCAGCCAGAACCTACAGGAGTCCTATGGCTACACCTTC CASSQNLQESYGYTF TRBJ1-2 TRBV4-3 15 NA NA
TGCGCCAGCAGCGGTGGGACAGGGACAGATACGCAGTATTTT CASSGGTGTDTQYF TRBJ2-3 TRBV5-1 14 NA TRBD1
TGTGCCAGCAGTCAGAGGGCGGGAATGTCCGCAGATACGCAGTATTTT CASSQRAGMSADTQYF TRBJ2-3 TRBV28 16 NA NA
TGTGCCAGCAGTCCCCTAGCGGGCAGAGCTCAAGAGACCCAGTACTTC CASSPLAGRAQETQYF TRBJ2-5 TRBV27 16 NA TRBD2
TGTGCCAGCTCACCCCTAGCGGGACCTACCTCGGCAGATACGCAGTATTTT CASSPLAGPTSADTQYF TRBJ2-3 TRBV18 17 NA TRBD2
TGTGCCAGCAGCGTAGGACAGACAGGAGATACGCAGTATTTT CASSVGQTGDTQYF TRBJ2-3 TRBV9 14 NA NA
TGTGCCAGTAGTATAGAGGGGGGGCGCCCAGAGACCCAGTACTTC CASSIEGGRPETQYF TRBJ2-5 TRBV19 15 NA NA
TGTGCCGCCCGGACAGATACGCAGTATTTT CAARTDTQYF TRBJ2-3 TRBV30 10 NA NA
TGTGCCAGCAGCTTAACGGGGGGCCCTACCAATGAGCAGTTCTTC CASSLTGGPTNEQFF TRBJ2-1 TRBV7-9 15 NA NA
TGCAGTGCTTCCTACACTGAAGCTTTCTTT CSASYTEAFF TRBJ1-1 TRBV20-1 10 NA NA
TGTGCCAGCAGCCCGAAGCGGGTAATTACCGGGGAGCTGTTTTTT CASSPKRVITGELFF TRBJ2-2 TRBV7-2 15 NA NA
TGTGCCAGCACCAAAACGGATGGTGAGGCAGATACGCAGTATTTT CASTKTDGEADTQYF TRBJ2-3 TRBV2 15 NA NA